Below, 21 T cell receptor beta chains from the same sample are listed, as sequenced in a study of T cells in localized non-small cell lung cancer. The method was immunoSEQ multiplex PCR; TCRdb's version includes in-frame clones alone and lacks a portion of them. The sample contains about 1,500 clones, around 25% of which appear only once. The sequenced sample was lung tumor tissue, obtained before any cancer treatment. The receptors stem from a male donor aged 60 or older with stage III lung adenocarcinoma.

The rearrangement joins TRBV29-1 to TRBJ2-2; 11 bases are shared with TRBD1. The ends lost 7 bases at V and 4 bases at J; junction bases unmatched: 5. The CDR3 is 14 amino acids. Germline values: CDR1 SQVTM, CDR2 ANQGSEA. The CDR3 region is CSALGQGVTGELFF. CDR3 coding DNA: TGCAGCGCTTTGGGACAGGGGGTCACCGGGGAGCTGTTTTTT.

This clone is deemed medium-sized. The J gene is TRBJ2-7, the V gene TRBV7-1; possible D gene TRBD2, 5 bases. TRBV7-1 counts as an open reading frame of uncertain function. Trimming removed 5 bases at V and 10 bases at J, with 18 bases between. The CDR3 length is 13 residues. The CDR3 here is CASSAGGFASQYF. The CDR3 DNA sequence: TGTGCCAGCAGCGCAGGAGGATTCGCCAGCCAGTACTTC.

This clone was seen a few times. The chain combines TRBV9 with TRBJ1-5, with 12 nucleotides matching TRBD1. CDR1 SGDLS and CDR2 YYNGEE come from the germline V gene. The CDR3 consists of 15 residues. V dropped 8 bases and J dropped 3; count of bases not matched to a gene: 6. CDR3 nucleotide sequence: TGTGCCAGTACCGGGACAGGGGGCTCCAATCAGCCCCAGCATTTT. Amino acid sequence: CASTGTGGSNQPQHF.

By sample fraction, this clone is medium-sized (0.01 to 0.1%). CDR3 DNA: TGTGCCAGCAGTCCGAGGAGAGGCACTAACTATGGCTACACCTTC. The encoded protein is CASSPRRGTNYGYTF. This chain joins TRBV6-8 and TRBJ1-2, with D unresolved. This CDR3 contains 15 residues. Germline CDR1 and CDR2: MNHGY and SAAAGT. V lost 5 bases, J lost 0 bases, and 13 bases lay in between.

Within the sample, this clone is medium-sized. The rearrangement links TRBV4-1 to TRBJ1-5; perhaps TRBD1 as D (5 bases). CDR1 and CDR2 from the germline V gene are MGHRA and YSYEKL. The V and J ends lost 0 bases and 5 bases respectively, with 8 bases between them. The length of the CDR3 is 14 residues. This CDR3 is CASSQEGADQPQHF. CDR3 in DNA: TGCGCCAGCAGCCAAGAAGGGGCTGATCAGCCCCAGCATTTT.

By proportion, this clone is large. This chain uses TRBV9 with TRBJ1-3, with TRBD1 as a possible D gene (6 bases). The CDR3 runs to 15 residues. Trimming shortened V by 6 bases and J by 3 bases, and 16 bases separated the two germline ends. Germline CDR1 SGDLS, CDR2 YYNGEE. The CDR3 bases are TGTGCCAGCACCCTTGGGGGGGCCGGTGGAAACACCATATATTTT. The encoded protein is CASTLGGAGGNTIYF.

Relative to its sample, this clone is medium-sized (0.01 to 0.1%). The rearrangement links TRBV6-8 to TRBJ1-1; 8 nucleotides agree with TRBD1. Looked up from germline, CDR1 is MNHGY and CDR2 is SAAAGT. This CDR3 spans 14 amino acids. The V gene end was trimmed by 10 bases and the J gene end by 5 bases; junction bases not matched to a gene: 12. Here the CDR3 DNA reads TGTGCCAACAGGGCCCAGGGGGCAGGGACTGAAGCTTTCTTT. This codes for CANRAQGAGTEAFF.

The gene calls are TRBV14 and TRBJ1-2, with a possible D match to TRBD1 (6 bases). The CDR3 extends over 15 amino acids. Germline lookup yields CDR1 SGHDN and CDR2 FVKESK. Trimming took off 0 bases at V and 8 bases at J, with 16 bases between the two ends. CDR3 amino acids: CASSQDAGTSEGYTF. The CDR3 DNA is TGTGCCAGCAGCCAAGACGCCGGGACATCGGAGGGCTACACCTTC.

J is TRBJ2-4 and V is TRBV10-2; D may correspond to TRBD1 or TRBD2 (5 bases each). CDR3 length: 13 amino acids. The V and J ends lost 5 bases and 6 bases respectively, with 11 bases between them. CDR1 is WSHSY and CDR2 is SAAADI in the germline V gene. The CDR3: CASSSLGGNIQYF. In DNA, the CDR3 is TGCGCCAGCAGTAGTCTTGGGGGAAACATTCAGTACTTC.

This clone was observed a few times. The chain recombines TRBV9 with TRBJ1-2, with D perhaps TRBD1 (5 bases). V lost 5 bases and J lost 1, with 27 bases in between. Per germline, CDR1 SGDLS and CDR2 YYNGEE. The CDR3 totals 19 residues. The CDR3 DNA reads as TGTGCCAGCAGTGTTGGCAGCCGGGACCGAAACCTTTATAACTATGGCTACACCTTC. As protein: CASSVGSRDRNLYNYGYTF.

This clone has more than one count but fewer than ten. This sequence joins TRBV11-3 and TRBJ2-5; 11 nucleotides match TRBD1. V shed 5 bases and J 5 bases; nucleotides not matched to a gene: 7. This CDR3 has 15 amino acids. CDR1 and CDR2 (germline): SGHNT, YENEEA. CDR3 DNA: TGTGCCAGCAGCGACGGACAGGGGGCCAGGGAGACCCAGTACTTC. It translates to CASSDGQGARETQYF.

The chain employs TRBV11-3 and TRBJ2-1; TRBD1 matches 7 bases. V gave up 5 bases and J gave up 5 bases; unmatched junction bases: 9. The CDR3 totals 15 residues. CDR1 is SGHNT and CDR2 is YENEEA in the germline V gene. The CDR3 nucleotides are TGTGCCAGCAGCCCGAGAGGGGGCGGCAACAATGAGCAGTTCTTC. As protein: CASSPRGGGNNEQFF.

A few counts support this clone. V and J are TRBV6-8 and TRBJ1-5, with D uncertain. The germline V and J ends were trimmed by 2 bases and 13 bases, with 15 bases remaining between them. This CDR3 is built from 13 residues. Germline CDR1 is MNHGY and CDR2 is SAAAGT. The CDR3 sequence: CASSYRIFERQHF. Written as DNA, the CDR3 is TGTGCCAGCAGTTACCGAATATTCGAGAGGCAGCATTTT.

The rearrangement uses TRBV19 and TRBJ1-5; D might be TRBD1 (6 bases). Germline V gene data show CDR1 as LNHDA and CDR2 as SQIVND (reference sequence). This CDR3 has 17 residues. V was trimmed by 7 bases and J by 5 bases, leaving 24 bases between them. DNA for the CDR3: TGTGCCAGTACTCCTCCCCCGTGGCAGGGGAACTATCAGCCCCAGCATTTT. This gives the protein CASTPPPWQGNYQPQHF.

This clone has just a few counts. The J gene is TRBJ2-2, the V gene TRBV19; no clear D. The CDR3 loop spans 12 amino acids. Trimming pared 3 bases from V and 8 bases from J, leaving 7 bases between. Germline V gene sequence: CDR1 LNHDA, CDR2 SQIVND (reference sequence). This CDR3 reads CASSIFEGELFF. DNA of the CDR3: TGTGCCAGTAGTATTTTCGAAGGGGAGCTGTTTTTT. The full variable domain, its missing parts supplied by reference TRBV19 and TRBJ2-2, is DGGITQSPKYLFRKEGQNVTLSCEQNLNHDAMYWYRQDPGQGLRLIYYSQIVNDFQKGDIAEGYSVSREKKESFPLTVTSAQKNPTAFYLCASSIFEGELFFGEGSRLTVL.

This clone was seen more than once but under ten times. The CDR3 loop reads CASSLVSLGVTYTGELFF. The CDR3 region has the DNA TGCGCCAGCAGCTTGGTTAGTCTGGGGGTAACGTACACCGGGGAGCTGTTTTTT. This chain connects TRBV5-1 to TRBJ2-2; D could derive from TRBD1 or TRBD2 (5 bases each). Trimming removed 0 bases at V and 3 bases at J, with 18 bases between. The CDR3 is 18 amino acids. Looked up from germline, CDR1 is SGHRS and CDR2 is YFSETQ.

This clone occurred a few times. The CDR3 region has the DNA TGTGCCAGCAGTTTGGACCCGAGGTCACCCCTCCACTTT. This gives the protein CASSLDPRSPLHF. The chain is built from TRBV6-8 and TRBJ1-6, with unresolved D. The V end was cut by 4 bases, the J end by 10 bases, with 11 bases between. Germline V gene sequence: CDR1 MNHGY, CDR2 SAAAGT. This CDR3 is 13 amino acids long.

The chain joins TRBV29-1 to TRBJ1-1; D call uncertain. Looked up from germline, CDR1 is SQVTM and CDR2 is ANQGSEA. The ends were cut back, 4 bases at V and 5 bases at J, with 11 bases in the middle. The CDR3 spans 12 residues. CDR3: CSVGHQETEAFF. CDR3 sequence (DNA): TGCAGCGTTGGACACCAGGAAACTGAAGCTTTCTTT.

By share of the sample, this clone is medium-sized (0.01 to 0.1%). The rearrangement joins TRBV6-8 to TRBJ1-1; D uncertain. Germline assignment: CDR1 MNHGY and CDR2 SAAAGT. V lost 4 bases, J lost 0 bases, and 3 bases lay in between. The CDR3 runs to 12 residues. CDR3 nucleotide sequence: TGTGCCAGCAGTTCAGTGAACACTGAAGCTTTCTTT. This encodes CASSSVNTEAFF.

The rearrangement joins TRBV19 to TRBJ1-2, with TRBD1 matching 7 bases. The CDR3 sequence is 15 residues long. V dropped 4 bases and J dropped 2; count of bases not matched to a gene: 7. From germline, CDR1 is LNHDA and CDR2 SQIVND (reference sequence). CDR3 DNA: TGTGCCAGTAGTACCCGACAGGGAGCAAACTATGGCTACACCTTC. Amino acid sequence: CASSTRQGANYGYTF.

CDR3 DNA sequence: TGTGCCAGCAGCTTAGTGGGGACTAGGTCCTCAAATGAGCAGTTCTTC. As protein: CASSLVGTRSSNEQFF. V and J are TRBV11-3 and TRBJ2-1; TRBD2 aligns across 8 bases. The CDR3 consists of 16 residues. Germline-derived CDR1 and CDR2 are SGHNT and YENEEA. The V segment lost 1 base and the J segment 7 bases; nucleotides outside the gene matches: 9.